This TCR beta chain was sequenced during a study of cytomegalovirus exposure and HLA in healthy donors. The study's findings and limits: Reports described diagnosis of cytomegalovirus status by the classifier as highly specific and sensitive.

TCRdb's table, derived via immunoSEQ multiplex PCR, lists solely in-frame clones and lacks some. In the table there are roughly 300,000 clones, around 89% of which are singletons. A note on this clone: Its antigen is currently unknown.

Germline CDR1 MNHEY, CDR2 SVGAGI. The CDR3 has 13 residues. The V end was cut by 8 bases, the J end by 2 bases, with 12 bases between. This chain links TRBV6-5 with TRBJ1-1, with D maybe TRBD1 (5 bases). Sequenced sample: PBMCs. The clonotype comes from a woman younger than 30 in good health and CMV-seronegative. CDR3 in amino acids: CASGSDSNTEAFF. The CDR3 coding sequence is TGTGCCAGCGGATCAGACAGTAACACTGAAGCTTTCTTT.